The T cell receptor (beta chain) under discussion was sequenced for a study of blood T cells in healthy people across ages. A second roughly 6 to 12 cycle PCR used barcoded and J-beta primers. One entry per CDR3 protein results from TCRdb running MiXCR on the 5' RACE reads. The sample includes just over 1 million distinct CDR3 sequences, 35% to 50% seen only once; the top ten take under 20%. J was trimmed by 4 bases and V by 6 bases; bases with no gene match: 5. The length of the CDR3 is 12 residues. CDR1 is DFQATT, CDR2 SNEGSKA, per germline (reference sequence). This clonotype has only a few counts.

The sequence was collected from a woman aged 60-75 years in good health. Sequencing was performed on blood. The chain employs TRBV20-1 and TRBJ1-2; 7 bases agree with TRBD1. In DNA, the CDR3 is TGCAGTGCCAATGGACAGGCCTATGGCTACACCTTC. Encoded protein: CSANGQAYGYTF.